This entry describes one TCR beta chain. The antigen this receptor binds is unknown. Per-base quality was not reported, and no clone a single base away is much larger than it. This sample stems from a study of CD8 T cells in Susac syndrome (dated by TCRdb to between 2018 and 2021). A note on the overall study: Among the Susac syndrome patients who were sequenced, clinically active disease was present in more than 5 and clinical remission was observed in roughly eight. Whether CD8+ T cell activation and differentiation in Susac syndrome was antigen driven was tested using repertoire sequencing. Susac syndrome patients were therapy-naive, on corticosteroids (some also receiving IVIg), or on IVIg alone at blood withdrawal.

The research as a whole found: The TCR sequencing and HLA analysis was acknowledged to have included a relatively small number of individuals. In the CD4+ T cell repertoire of Susac syndrome patients, clonal expansion was not detected.

Trimming at the junction amounts to 3 bases on V and 3 bases on J, and the germline ends lie 6 bases apart. CDR1 and CDR2 are drawn from the germline V gene: SQVTM, ANQGSEA. Including the terminal cysteine and phenylalanine, the CDR3 comprises 11 residues. This entry keeps only the CDR3 DNA: 33 bases, framed from base 1. Peripheral blood CD8+ and CD4+ T cells from healthy donors, Susac syndrome patients and multiple sclerosis patients were profiled using high-throughput TCR beta sequencing. Susac syndrome patients met recently defined diagnostic criteria for definite or probable disease. Bulk CD8+ and CD4+ T cells were purified magnetically by negative isolation, whereas CD8+ TEMRA cells were enriched by FACS. Blood was collected in EDTA tubes and processed within 24 hours, with PBMCs isolated through density gradient centrifugation. PBMCs intended for TCR sequencing were cryopreserved in liquid nitrogen and were subsequently thawed in a 37 degrees C water bath. The sorted or isolated CD4+, CD8+ and CD8+ TEMRA cells reached a purity of at least 90%.

RNA was extracted using the RNeasy kit, and roughly 0.45 to 1 microgram was reverse transcribed with random hexamers. The immunoSEQ multiplex PCR assay, covering 54 Vbeta and 13 Jbeta segments, was used to amplify TCR beta CDR3 regions. Bias from PCR amplification was corrected by using a synthetic template baseline for primer optimization and for computational correction. From the authors' description of their analysis: Only productive sequences were kept, with reads annotated to V, D and J genes according to IMGT and analyzed in immunoSEQ Analyzer. Clonality was calculated as one minus the Shannon entropy normalized by log2 of the number of productive unique sequences. Public and private clones were assessed among the 100 most prevalent clones of each patient and control. A clone was defined as Susac-specific if it was absent from the healthy and MS cohorts, from about a thousand published viral clones and from other ImmuneACCESS disease sequences. TCRdb trimmed the raw reads at Q25, called clones with MiXCR and kept productive beta chains. Rows merge per CDR3 protein into single entries with the most common DNA and genes. These V and J calls are TCRdb output, not the study's own analysis. In this sample the table shows 150,000 or so distinct CDR3 sequences, approximately 95% of which occur a single time. The biggest ten clones account for roughly 0.15% of the sample.

Recombination connected TRBV29-1 to TRBJ2-7; the D gene identity is not certain. The TCR comes from a human donor with Susac syndrome. Sequenced: CD4+ T cells from PBMCs. CDR3 protein: CSVDKGYEQYF. DNA sequence: TGCAGCGTTGACAAGGGCTACGAGCAGTACTTC.